This T cell receptor (beta chain) is drawn from a study of identical twins. General study results and limits: Out-of-frame alpha sequences that twins shared showed excess low generation probability. Zero-insertion analyses were open to partial confounding by invariant MAIT and iNKT cells. Where beta out-of-frame sequences were concerned, excess twin sharing was weaker.

In germline, CDR1 is SGHVS, CDR2 FNYEAQ. V shed 4 bases and J shed 0 bases, with 13 bases lying between them. The CDR3 is 16 residues long. Each donor was a healthy Caucasian. In its sample, this clonotype was seen a few times. What it binds is not known. Each CDR3 protein is one row after TCRdb ran MiXCR on the 5' RACE reads. Here the sample spans 400,000 or so distinct CDR3 sequences, 9% to 10% being singletons. Source material: naive T cells sorted from blood. This chain uses TRBV7-6 with TRBJ2-1, with a tentative D call TRBD2 (6 bases). This clonotype originated in a woman aged 45-60 years in good health. The CDR3 is CASSSRTGVSYNEQFF. In DNA form, the CDR3 reads TGTGCCAGCAGCTCTAGAACGGGAGTCTCCTACAATGAGCAGTTCTTC. Combining the CDR3 with reference TRBV7-6 and TRBJ2-1 gives the whole variable domain GAGVSQSPRYKVTKRGQDVALRCDPISGHVSLYWYRQALGQGPEFLTYFNYEAQQDKSGLPNDRFSAERPEGSISTLTIQRTEQRDSAMYRCASSSRTGVSYNEQFFGPGTRLTVL.